One sample yielded the 19 T cell receptor beta chains listed below, sequenced in a study of T-cell reconstitution after alpha-beta-depleted transplantation in children. TCRbeta library preparation incorporated unique molecular identifiers. Each CDR3 protein gets one entry after TCRdb re-called the PCR reads with MiXCR. The sample consists of 400,000 to 550,000 distinct CDR3 sequences, over 9.5% of them appearing once. Sample: PBMCs, taken before TCRalphabeta/CD19-depleted stem cell transplant. These TCRs come from a child under 10 years old with inherited bone marrow failure, due to receive a stem cell transplant.

For this clonotype: A much larger clone differs from this one at a single base, so this may be a read error. This chain joins TRBV5-6 and TRBJ2-7, with TRBD2 as a possible D gene (6 bases). V shed 4 bases and J shed 5 bases, with 19 bases lying between them. CDR3 length: 15 amino acids. Germline V gives CDR1 SGHDT, CDR2 YYEEEE. The CDR3 sequence: CASSTPATSLHEQYF. The CDR3 bases are TGTGCCAGCAGCACGCCCGCGACTAGTCTACACGAGCAGTACTTC. Full variable domain (remainder filled in from reference TRBV5-6 and TRBJ2-7): DAGVTQSPTHLIKTRGQQVTLRCSPKSGHDTVSWYQQALGQGPQFIFQYYEEEERQRGNFPDRFSGHQFPNYSSELNVNALLLGDSALYLCASSTPATSLHEQYFGPGTRLTVT.

This clonotype occurred many times. This chain joins TRBV29-1 and TRBJ1-5; no reliable D call. Germline CDR1 is SQVTM and CDR2 is ANQGSEA. Trimming left V 6 bases short and J 0 bases short, with 6 bases between. This CDR3 has 12 residues. The CDR3 nucleotides read TGCAGCGTCGGAACTAGCAATCAGCCCCAGCATTTT. Its protein is CSVGTSNQPQHF.

This clonotype was recorded many times. The J gene is TRBJ2-1, the V gene TRBV12-3 or TRBV12-4; perhaps TRBD2 as D (5 bases). Between the trimmed V and J ends, which lost 5 bases and 9 bases, there was a span of 17 bases. CDR3 length equals 14 residues. The CDR3 sequence is CASSPSLVPGEQFF. The CDR3 DNA is TGTGCCAGCAGTCCATCACTAGTTCCGGGTGAGCAGTTCTTC.

The sample holds a few counts of this clonotype. This chain uses TRBV5-6 with TRBJ2-1; 9 bases line up with TRBD2. CDR1 is SGHDT, CDR2 YYEEEE, per germline. The CDR3 loop spans 16 amino acids. Trimming cost V 5 bases and J 8 bases; bases outside gene matches: 14. Written as DNA, the CDR3 is TGTGCCAGCAGTCGGACTGGCGGGAGGGCACACGATGAGCAGTTCTTC. This gives the protein CASSRTGGRAHDEQFF.

This clonotype was seen ten or more times. This chain connects TRBV19 to TRBJ1-1, with a possible D match to TRBD1 (6 bases). From germline, CDR1 is LNHDA and CDR2 SQIVND (reference sequence). The CDR3 runs 14 residues. Deletions cut 6 bases from V and 6 bases from J, with 17 bases between. In DNA, the CDR3 is TGTGCCAGTAGACGCTCAGGGGCCGGGGCTGAAGCTTTCTTT. Translation gives CASRRSGAGAEAFF.

This chain connects TRBV10-3 to TRBJ2-3, with 13 bases matching TRBD2. The junction had 13 bases not matched to a gene; V was cut back by 10 bases and J by 3 bases. The CDR3 is made up of 17 amino acids. Germline loops: CDR1 ENHRY, CDR2 SYGVKD. The CDR3 sequence: CATMDRLAGGMTDTQYF. CDR3 DNA sequence: TGTGCCACCATGGACCGACTAGCGGGAGGTATGACAGATACGCAGTATTTT.

The table lists this clonotype with a count of one. The rearrangement joins TRBV12-3 or TRBV12-4 to TRBJ2-3, with D possibly matching TRBD2 (6 bases). CDR3 length: 14 residues. Trimming pared 9 bases from V and 3 bases from J, leaving 16 bases between. In nucleotides, the CDR3 is TGTGCCAGGCGGCCAATCGGAGGGACAGATACGCAGTATTTT. This sequence encodes CARRPIGGTDTQYF.

This clonotype occurred many times. The chain recombines TRBV5-5 with TRBJ2-3; TRBD2 agrees at 11 bases. There are 16 residues in the CDR3. The V and J ends lost 0 bases and 6 bases, in that order; junction bases with no gene match: 6. Germline CDR1 reads SGHKS; CDR2 reads YYEKEE (reference sequence). Here the CDR3 DNA reads TGTGCCAGCAGCTTGGAGGTCCCTAGCGGGGGGGATACGCAGTATTTT. Its translation is CASSLEVPSGGDTQYF.

Comment on this clonotype: A clone one base away is much larger, so this may be a read error. The chain employs TRBV10-3 and TRBJ2-1; tentatively, D is TRBD1 (6 bases). CDR1 is ENHRY and CDR2 is SYGVKD in the germline V gene. This CDR3 contains 14 residues. V was pared by 6 bases and J by 7 bases, with 16 bases between. The CDR3 loop reads CAIRGTQGTNEQFF. The CDR3 DNA is TGTGCCATCAGGGGAACCCAGGGGACAAATGAGCAGTTCTTC.

This clonotype was counted ten times or more. This chain links TRBV29-1 with TRBJ2-5; TRBD2 matches at 9 bases. CDR1 and CDR2 (germline): SQVTM, ANQGSEA. This CDR3 contains 14 residues. V shed 7 bases, J shed 4 bases, and the junction held 10 bases outside the gene matches. In DNA form, the CDR3 reads TGCAGCGCCCTCGGGATGACTAGCGGAGAGACCCAGTACTTC. This encodes CSALGMTSGETQYF.

The CDR3 here is CSGTMQGILHGYTF. The CDR3 nucleotides read TGCAGTGGGACGATGCAGGGGATTTTGCATGGCTACACCTTC. The V gene is TRBV20-1, the J gene TRBJ1-2, with D tentatively TRBD1 (6 bases). Germline CDR1 reads DFQATT; CDR2 reads SNEGSKA (reference sequence). The CDR3 contains 14 residues. Trimming pared 7 bases from V and 6 bases from J, leaving 21 bases between.

This clonotype has ten or more counts. As DNA, the CDR3 is TGCAGTGCGCAACAGGGGTGGGACACCGGGGAGCTGTTTTTT. Translated, it gives CSAQQGWDTGELFF. The J gene is TRBJ2-2, the V gene TRBV20-1, with TRBD1 identical over 7 bases. The CDR3 has 14 amino acids. Germline V gives CDR1 DFQATT, CDR2 SNEGSKA (reference sequence). The junction had 7 bases not matched to a gene; V was cut back by 6 bases and J by 3 bases.

The table lists this clonotype with a few counts. This chain connects TRBV20-1 to TRBJ2-7; D tentatively reads TRBD1 or TRBD2 (5 bases each). The CDR3 covers 10 residues. Per germline, CDR1 DFQATT and CDR2 SNEGSKA (reference sequence). Trimming took off 5 bases at V and 6 bases at J, with 8 bases between the two ends. The CDR3 bases are TGCAGTGCTGCAGGGACCGAGCAGTACTTC. Its translation is CSAAGTEQYF.

This clonotype was seen many times. The chain uses TRBV15 and TRBJ2-1; D possibly corresponds to TRBD1 (5 bases). The CDR3 loop spans 13 amino acids. Germline CDR1 LNHNV, CDR2 YYDKDF (reference sequence). Trimming stripped 11 bases from V and 7 bases from J, with 18 bases between. This CDR3 is CAVAQDVGNEQFF. The CDR3 bases are TGTGCCGTAGCACAGGATGTGGGGAATGAGCAGTTCTTC.

The CDR3 loop reads CSARDGGGELFF. The CDR3 nucleotides are TGCAGTGCTAGAGATGGAGGCGGGGAGCTGTTTTTT. V usage is TRBV20-1 and J usage is TRBJ2-2, with TRBD2 as a possible D gene (5 bases). Germline lookup yields CDR1 DFQATT and CDR2 SNEGSKA (reference sequence). This CDR3 is built from 12 residues. V lost 0 bases and J 7 bases, leaving 6 bases between the germline ends.

This clonotype was counted at least ten times. This chain connects TRBV15 to TRBJ2-5; D gene unclear. The V end was cut by 3 bases, the J end by 5 bases, with 4 bases between. The CDR3 consists of 11 residues. The V gene's germline CDR1 is LNHNV and CDR2 YYDKDF (reference sequence). The CDR3 reads CATSRRETQYF. In DNA, the CDR3 is TGTGCCACCAGCAGGAGGGAGACCCAGTACTTC.

This clonotype was counted many times. This chain joins TRBV13 and TRBJ2-7; no firm D call. CDR1 and CDR2 (germline): PRHDT, FYEKMQ (reference sequence). The V end was cut by 1 base, the J end by 0 bases, with 7 bases between. CDR3 length: 14 amino acids. CDR3 nucleotide sequence: TGTGCCAGCAGCTTAGAAGAGAGCTCCTACGAGCAGTACTTC. This gives the protein CASSLEESSYEQYF.

This clonotype showed up many times. This rearrangement joins TRBV6-1 to TRBJ2-1; D is perhaps TRBD2 (7 bases). Germline CDR1 is MNHNS and CDR2 is SASEGT. This CDR3 contains 13 residues. V was pared by 8 bases and J by 8 bases, with 16 bases between. Here the CDR3 DNA reads TGTGCCAGCGTCCGCGGCGGGGGCCATGAGCAGTTCTTC. Its protein product is CASVRGGGHEQFF.

The chain is built from TRBV7-6 and TRBJ2-3; no definite D call. Germline V gene data show CDR1 as SGHVS and CDR2 as FNYEAQ. With 3 bases removed from V and 2 bases from J, the gap between germline ends came to 9 bases. The CDR3 runs 14 residues. The CDR3: CASSFFEDTDTQYF. The CDR3 DNA is TGTGCCAGCAGCTTTTTCGAGGACACAGATACGCAGTATTTT.